A single sample is the source of the 10 T cell receptor beta chains below, sequenced in a study of blood T cell repertoires in COVID-19. Sequenced by immunoSEQ multiplex PCR; TCRdb stores in-frame clones only, minus some. The data show 85,000 or so clones, with nearly 95% seen just once and about 4.1% held by the top ten. The sample was peripheral blood. Receptor source: a human donor with active COVID-19. The donor label of this sample is uncertain.

V gene TRBV4-1 combines with J gene TRBJ2-7; D not certain. The CDR3 extends over 14 amino acids. Trimming took 4 bases from V and 4 from J, leaving 14 bases between them. CDR1 is MGHRA and CDR2 is YSYEKL in the germline V gene. As DNA, the CDR3 is TGCGCCAGCAGCCGCCCGCTTTTCGGGTACGAGCAGTACTTC. It codes for CASSRPLFGYEQYF.

The chain recombines TRBV3-1 (or the pseudogene TRBV3-2) with TRBJ1-6; D is possibly TRBD1 (6 bases). CDR1 is LGHDT and CDR2 is YNNKEL in the germline V gene (reference sequence). The germline V and J ends were trimmed by 4 bases and 7 bases, with 11 bases remaining between them. CDR3 length: 14 amino acids. This CDR3 reads CASSPRDTNSPLHF. CDR3 nucleotides: TGTGCCAGCAGCCCCCGGGACACCAATTCACCCCTCCACTTT.

On this clone: Sequence at one end of the junction differs from germline and may be a read error. The V gene is TRBV4-3, the J gene TRBJ2-3; 7 bases align to TRBD1. CDR3 length: 15 amino acids. From germline, CDR1 is LGHNA and CDR2 YSLEER. The CDR3 DNA reads TGCGCCAGCAGCGAAGACAGGGCCCGGACAGATACGCAGTATTTT. It is translated as CASSEDRARTDTQYF.

This clone was found once. This chain uses TRBV15 with TRBJ1-2, with D unresolved. V lost 1 base and J 4 bases, leaving 7 bases between the germline ends. The CDR3 sequence is 13 residues long. CDR1 and CDR2 (germline): LNHNV, YYDKDF (reference sequence). The CDR3, as DNA: TGTGCCACCAGCAGAGGAGGCAGCTATGGCTACACCTTC. This sequence encodes CATSRGGSYGYTF.

This chain links TRBV19 with TRBJ2-7; D might be TRBD1 (6 bases). V lost 4 bases and J 2 bases, leaving 9 bases between the germline ends. The germline V gene encodes CDR1 LNHDA and CDR2 SQIVND (reference sequence). The CDR3 has 13 residues. CDR3 in amino acids: CASSRTVTYEQYF. In DNA form, the CDR3 reads TGTGCCAGTAGTAGGACAGTCACCTACGAGCAGTACTTC.

V is TRBV3-1 (or the pseudogene TRBV3-2) and J is TRBJ1-1; a possible D gene is TRBD1 (5 bases). From germline, CDR1 is LGHDT and CDR2 YNNKEL (reference sequence). CDR3 length equals 13 residues. Trimming cost V 5 bases and J 1 base, with 8 bases left between them. The chain's CDR3 is CASSETENTEAFF. The CDR3 bases are TGTGCCAGCAGCGAGACAGAGAACACTGAAGCTTTCTTT.

The chain carries TRBV29-1 and TRBJ2-1, with TRBD2 identical over 9 bases. Germline V gene lookup returns CDR1 SQVTM and CDR2 ANQGSEA. Trimming removed 6 bases from V and 4 bases from J; junction bases left unmatched: 10. The CDR3 contains 15 residues. The CDR3 DNA reads as TGCAGCGTGGGGCTAGCGGGATCTAGGTACAATGAGCAGTTCTTC. This encodes CSVGLAGSRYNEQFF.

This sequence joins TRBV6-5 and TRBJ2-7; D uncertain. This CDR3 is built from 11 residues. Trimming cost V 6 bases and J 6 bases, with 9 bases left between them. The germline V gene has CDR1 MNHEY and CDR2 SVGAGI. The CDR3 spells CASSTSTEQYF. CDR3 sequence (DNA): TGTGCCAGCAGCACCTCTACCGAGCAGTACTTC.

CDR3 residues: CASSPSAGRTGGTGPQWGTDTQYF. DNA for the CDR3: TGTGCCAGCAGCCCATCTGCCGGCAGGACAGGGGGCACGGGGCCGCAGTGGGGCACAGATACGCAGTATTTT. The chain is built from TRBV6-2 or TRBV6-3 and TRBJ2-3; 11 bases are shared with TRBD1. CDR1 and CDR2 from the germline V gene are MNHEY and SVGEGT. The J segment lost 1 base and the V segment lost 6 bases, leaving 30 bases of the junction unmatched. The CDR3 is made up of 24 amino acids.

This clone was seen only once. The rearrangement links TRBV28 to TRBJ2-3; 7 bases line up with TRBD2. Germline V lookup: CDR1 MDHEN, CDR2 SYDVKM. The CDR3 is made up of 15 amino acids. The J segment lost 1 base and the V segment lost 2 bases, leaving 3 bases of the junction unmatched. In DNA form, the CDR3 reads TGTGCCAGCAGTTTACCCAGCGGGGGCACAGATACGCAGTATTTT. It yields the protein CASSLPSGGTDTQYF.